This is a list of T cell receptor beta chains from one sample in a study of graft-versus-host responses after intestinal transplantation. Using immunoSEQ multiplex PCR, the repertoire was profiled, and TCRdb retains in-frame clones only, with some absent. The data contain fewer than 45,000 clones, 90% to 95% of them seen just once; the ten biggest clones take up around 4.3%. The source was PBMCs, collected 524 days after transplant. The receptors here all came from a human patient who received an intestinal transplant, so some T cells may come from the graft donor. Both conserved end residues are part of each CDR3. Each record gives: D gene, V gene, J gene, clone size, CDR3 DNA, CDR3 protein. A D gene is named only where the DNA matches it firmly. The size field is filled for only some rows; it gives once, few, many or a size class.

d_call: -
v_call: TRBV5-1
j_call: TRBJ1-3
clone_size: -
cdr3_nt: TGCGCCAGCAGCTTCGCACAGGGTTCTGGAAACACCATATATTTT
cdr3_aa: CASSFAQGSGNTIYF

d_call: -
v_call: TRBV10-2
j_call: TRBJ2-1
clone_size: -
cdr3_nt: TGCGCCAGCAGTGAGTCAACGTTGAGGGGTAACAATGAGCAGTTCTTC
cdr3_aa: CASSESTLRGNNEQFF

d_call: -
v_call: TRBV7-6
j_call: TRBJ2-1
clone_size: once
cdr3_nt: TGTGCCAGCAGCTTAGAAGGGAACGATGAGCAGTTCTTC
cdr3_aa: CASSLEGNDEQFF

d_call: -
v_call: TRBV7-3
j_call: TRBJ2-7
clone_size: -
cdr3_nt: TGTGCCAGCAGCCCCTCAGGCAGTAAGGGGGACTACGAGCAGTACTTC
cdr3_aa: CASSPSGSKGDYEQYF

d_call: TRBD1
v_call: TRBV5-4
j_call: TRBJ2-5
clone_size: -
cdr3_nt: TGTGCCAGCAGCCCACGGACAGGGTTAAAGACCCAGTACTTC
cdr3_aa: CASSPRTGLKTQYF

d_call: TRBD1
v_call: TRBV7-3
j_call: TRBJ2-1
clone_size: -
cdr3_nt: TGTGCCAGCGGGTCCGGGACAGAGAAGAGGAATGAGCAGTTCTTC
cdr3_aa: CASGSGTEKRNEQFF

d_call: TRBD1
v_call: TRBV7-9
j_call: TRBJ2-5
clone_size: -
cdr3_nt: TGTGCCAGCACCCGGACAGGGGGAAAAGAGACCCAGTACTTC
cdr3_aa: CASTRTGGKETQYF

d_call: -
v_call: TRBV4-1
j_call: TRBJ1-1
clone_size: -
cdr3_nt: TGCGCCAGCAGCCAAGATGGTCTCCTTACTACCCTGAGAAGGGCTTTCTTT
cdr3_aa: CASSQDGLLTTLRRAFF

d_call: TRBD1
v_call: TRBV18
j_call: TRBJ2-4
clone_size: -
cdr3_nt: TGTGCCAGCTCAGAAGACAGGGTGGGCAGCATTCAGTACTTC
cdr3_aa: CASSEDRVGSIQYF

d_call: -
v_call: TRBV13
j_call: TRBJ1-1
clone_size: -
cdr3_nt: TGTGCCAGCAGCGACCCGTTTAATCAGGGGCGGACTGAAGCTTTCTTT
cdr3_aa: CASSDPFNQGRTEAFF

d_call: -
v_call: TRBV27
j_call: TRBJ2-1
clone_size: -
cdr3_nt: TGTGCCAGCAGTCCAGGACCACCTTACAATGAGCAGTTCTTC
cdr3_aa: CASSPGPPYNEQFF

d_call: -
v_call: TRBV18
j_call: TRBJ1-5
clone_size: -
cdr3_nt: TGTGCCAGCTCACCTCTAGGTCTACAGGATCCCCAGCATTTT
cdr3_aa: CASSPLGLQDPQHF

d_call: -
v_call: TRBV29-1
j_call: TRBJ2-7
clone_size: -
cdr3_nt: TGCAGCGTTGTTACCGGTAGTTGGGAGCAGTACTTC
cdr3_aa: CSVVTGSWEQYF

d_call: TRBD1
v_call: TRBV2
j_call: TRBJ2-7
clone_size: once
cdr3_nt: TGTGCCAGCAAACCGGGACAGGGCACCTACGAGCAGTACTTC
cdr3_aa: CASKPGQGTYEQYF

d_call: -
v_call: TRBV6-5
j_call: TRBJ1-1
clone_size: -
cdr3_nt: TGTGCCAGCAAATCACCAATACAGAACACTGAAGCTTTCTTT
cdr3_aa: CASKSPIQNTEAFF

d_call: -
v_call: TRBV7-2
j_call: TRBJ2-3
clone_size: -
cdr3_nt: TGTGCCAGCAGCCCCGACTTCTCGACAGATACGCAGTATTTT
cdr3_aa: CASSPDFSTDTQYF

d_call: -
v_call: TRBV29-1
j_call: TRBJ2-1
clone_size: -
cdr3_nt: TGCAGCGTTTTTCCAGCGGGTGCTCCCAATGAGCAGTTCTTC
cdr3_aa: CSVFPAGAPNEQFF

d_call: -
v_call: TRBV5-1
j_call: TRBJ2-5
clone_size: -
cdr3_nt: TGCGCCAGCAGCCTGGAGGGGACAGCCCCGTACTTC
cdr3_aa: CASSLEGTAPYF

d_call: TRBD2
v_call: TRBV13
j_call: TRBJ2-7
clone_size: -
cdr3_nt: TGTGCCAGCAGCTTAAGGACTAGCGGAGGGTACGAGCAGTACTTC
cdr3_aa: CASSLRTSGGYEQYF

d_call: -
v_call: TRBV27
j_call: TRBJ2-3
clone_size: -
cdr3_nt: TGTGCCAGCAGTCCCCAAGCTTCGATTCTCACAGATACGCAGTATTTT
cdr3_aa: CASSPQASILTDTQYF

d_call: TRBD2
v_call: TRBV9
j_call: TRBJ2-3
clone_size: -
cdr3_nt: TGTGCCAGCAGCCCAGGGACTAGCGGCTTCACAGATACGCAGTATTTT
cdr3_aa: CASSPGTSGFTDTQYF

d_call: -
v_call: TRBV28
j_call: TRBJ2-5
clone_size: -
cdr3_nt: TGTGCCAGCAGTTTGTTCAACGGGAAGCAAGAGACCCAGTACTTC
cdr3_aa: CASSLFNGKQETQYF

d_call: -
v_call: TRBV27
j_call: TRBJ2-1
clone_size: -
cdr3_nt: TGTGCCAGCAGTTACTTCATATCCAATGAGCAGTTCTTC
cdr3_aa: CASSYFISNEQFF

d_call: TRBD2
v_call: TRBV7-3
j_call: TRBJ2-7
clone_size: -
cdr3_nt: TGTGCCAGCAGCTCACTAGCGGGAGGCGAGCAGTACTTC
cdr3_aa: CASSSLAGGEQYF

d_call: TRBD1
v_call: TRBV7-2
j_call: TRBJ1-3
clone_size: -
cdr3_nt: TGTGCCAGCAGCCGGAATCAGGGACAGGTCACTGGAAACACCATATATTTT
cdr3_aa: CASSRNQGQVTGNTIYF

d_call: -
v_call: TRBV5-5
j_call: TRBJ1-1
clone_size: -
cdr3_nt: TGTGCCAGCAGCTGGACCTTGAACACTGAAGCTTTCTTT
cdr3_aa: CASSWTLNTEAFF

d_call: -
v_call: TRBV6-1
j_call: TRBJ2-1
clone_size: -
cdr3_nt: TGTGCCAGCAGTCTCCCTACGAATGAGCAGTTCTTC
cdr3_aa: CASSLPTNEQFF

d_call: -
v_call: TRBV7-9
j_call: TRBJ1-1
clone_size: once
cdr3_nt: TGTGCCAGCAGCCGCGGGAGGGGGGGCACTGAAGCTTTCTTT
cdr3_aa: CASSRGRGGTEAFF

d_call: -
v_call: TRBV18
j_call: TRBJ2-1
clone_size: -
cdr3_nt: TGTGCCAGCTCACCTCTGAGTAATGAGCAGTTCTTC
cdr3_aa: CASSPLSNEQFF

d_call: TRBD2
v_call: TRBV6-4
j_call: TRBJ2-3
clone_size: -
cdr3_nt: TGTGCCAGCAGTACAGCGGGAGGGCCCACAGATACGCAGTATTTT
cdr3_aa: CASSTAGGPTDTQYF

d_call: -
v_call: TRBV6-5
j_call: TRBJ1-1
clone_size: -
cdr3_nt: TGTGCCAGCAGTTACCTGGGCCGGACTGAAGCTTTCTTT
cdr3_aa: CASSYLGRTEAFF

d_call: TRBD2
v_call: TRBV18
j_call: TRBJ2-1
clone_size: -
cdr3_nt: TGTGCCAGCTCACCCGGGGCTAGCGGGACCGTAATAAACAATGAGCAGTTCTTC
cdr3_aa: CASSPGASGTVINNEQFF

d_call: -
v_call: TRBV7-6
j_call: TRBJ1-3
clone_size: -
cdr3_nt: TGTGCCAGCAGCTTAGCGCGAGGAGGGCACTCTGGAAACACCATATATTTT
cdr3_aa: CASSLARGGHSGNTIYF

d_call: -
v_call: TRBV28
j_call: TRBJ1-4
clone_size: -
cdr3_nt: TGTGCCGCCCTAAATGGACGGAATGAAAAACTGTTTTTT
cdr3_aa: CAALNGRNEKLFF

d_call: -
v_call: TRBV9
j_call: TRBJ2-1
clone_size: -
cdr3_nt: TGTGCCAGCAGCCCTGGGGGAACAGCGGGTAGGTCCTACAATGAGCAGTTCTTC
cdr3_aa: CASSPGGTAGRSYNEQFF

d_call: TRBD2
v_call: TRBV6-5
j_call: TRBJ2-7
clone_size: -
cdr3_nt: TGTGCCAGCAGTTACTCTAGGCGGGAGGACTACGAGCAGTACTTC
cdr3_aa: CASSYSRREDYEQYF

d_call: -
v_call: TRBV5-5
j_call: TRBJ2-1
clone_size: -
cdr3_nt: TGTGCCAGCAGCCCGAGTTCTAGAGGGCCGTTGAATGAGCAGTTCTTC
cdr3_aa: CASSPSSRGPLNEQFF

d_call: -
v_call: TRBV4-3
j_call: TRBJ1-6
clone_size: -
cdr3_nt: TGCGCCAGCAGCCAGTGGGGTTCTAATTCACCCCTCCACTTT
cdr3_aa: CASSQWGSNSPLHF

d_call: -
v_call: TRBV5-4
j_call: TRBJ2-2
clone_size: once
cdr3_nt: TGTGCCAGCAAAAACGGGACTCTCACCGGGGAGCTGTTTTTT
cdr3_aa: CASKNGTLTGELFF

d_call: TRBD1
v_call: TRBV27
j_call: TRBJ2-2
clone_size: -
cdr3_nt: TGTGCCAGCAGACGTCCGGGACAGGGGGCAACCGGGGAGCTGTTTTTT
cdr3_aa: CASRRPGQGATGELFF

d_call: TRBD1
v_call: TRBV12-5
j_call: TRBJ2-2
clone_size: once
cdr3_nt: TGTGCTAGTGGTTTGGGCACACCGACAGGGTGGAACACCGGGGAGCTGTTTTTT
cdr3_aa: CASGLGTPTGWNTGELFF

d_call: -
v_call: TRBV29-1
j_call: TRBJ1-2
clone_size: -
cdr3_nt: TGCAGCGTTGAAGGCTGGGAGGGATTTTATGGCTACACCTTC
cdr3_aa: CSVEGWEGFYGYTF

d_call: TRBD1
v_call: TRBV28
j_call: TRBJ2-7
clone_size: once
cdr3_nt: TGTGCCAGCGACCAGGCGGTTGGGACAGTCCCCTACGAGCAGTACTTC
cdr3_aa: CASDQAVGTVPYEQYF

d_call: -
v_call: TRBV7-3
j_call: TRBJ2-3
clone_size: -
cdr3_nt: TGTGCCAGCAGCCCTGGTCTTCGGGATACGCAGTATTTT
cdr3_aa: CASSPGLRDTQYF

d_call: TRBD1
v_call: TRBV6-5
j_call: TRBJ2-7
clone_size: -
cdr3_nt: TGTGCCAGCAGTTACGGACAGGGCCAAGGCGAGCAGTACTTC
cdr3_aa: CASSYGQGQGEQYF

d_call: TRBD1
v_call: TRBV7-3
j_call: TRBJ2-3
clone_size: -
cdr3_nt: TGTGCCAGCAGCTTCACAGGGGGCGGCTCAGATACGCAGTATTTT
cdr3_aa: CASSFTGGGSDTQYF

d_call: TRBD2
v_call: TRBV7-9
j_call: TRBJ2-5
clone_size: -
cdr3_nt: TGTGCCAGCAGCCTCCGGCAGGGACTAGGAGCTCATAACCAAGAGACCCAGTACTTC
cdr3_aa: CASSLRQGLGAHNQETQYF

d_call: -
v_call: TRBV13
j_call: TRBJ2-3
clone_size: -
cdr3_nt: TGTGCCAGTCGGGCGGGACTCATCACAGATACGCAGTATTTT
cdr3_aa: CASRAGLITDTQYF